This TCR beta chain was identified in a study of human T cells and chemical hapten exposure. Study details: The sensitizing agent was 2% DPC, placed on roughly 2 cm by roughly 2 cm of upper inner arm skin. Whole-study findings and limits: Significantly greater numbers of large CDR3 similarity clusters came from expanded TCRs than from controls.

From the RACE reads, TCRdb called clonotypes with MiXCR, one entry per CDR3 protein. The sample includes about 300,000 distinct CDR3 sequences, approximately 5% seen only once; the top ten take about 7.7%. CDR1 is SNHLY, CDR2 FYNNEI, per germline. The CDR3 extends over 12 amino acids. V dropped 4 bases and J dropped 13 bases, with 16 bases sitting between them. Regarding time point: pre-sensitization, week 0. Treatment denoted: therapeutic diphenylcyclopropenone sensitization with weekly scalp DPC. Only a few counts were recorded for this clonotype. Its antigen is unidentified. Sample: whole blood, taken in connection with sensitization to the hapten diphenylcyclopropenone (DPC). The V call is TRBV2, the J call TRBJ1-1; a possible D gene is TRBD1 (5 bases). This clonotype was sampled from a young woman with alopecia areata. Some clones in this sample may be carry-over from other donors' samples. As DNA, the CDR3 is TGTGCCAGCAGTGGTGAGACAGCCGTAAGTTTCTTT. It yields the protein CASSGETAVSFF.